This passage covers 28 T cell receptor beta chains from one sample sequenced in a study of blood T cell repertoires in COVID-19. Only in-frame clones appear in the TCRdb table, and some are missing; sequencing was by immunoSEQ multiplex PCR. The data contain 70,000 to 100,000 clones, roughly 80% of them singletons. Input material: peripheral blood. These receptor sequences come from a woman aged 80 or over with acute or convalescent COVID-19.

The chain joins TRBV20-1 to TRBJ2-3; the D gene is possibly TRBD2 (5 bases). Germline lookup yields CDR1 DFQATT and CDR2 SNEGSKA (reference sequence). With 5 bases removed from V and 4 bases from J, the gap between germline ends came to 7 bases. This CDR3 has 11 amino acids. The CDR3 bases are TGCAGTGCTCGAGGGCCAGATACGCAGTATTTT. Translating it yields CSARGPDTQYF.

This chain links TRBV5-6 with TRBJ1-1; D might be TRBD1 (6 bases). Germline V gives CDR1 SGHDT, CDR2 YYEEEE. CDR3 size: 14 residues. V lost 0 bases to trimming and J lost 6 bases, with 12 bases between them. The CDR3 reads CASSLAGALAEAFF. The DNA for the CDR3 is TGTGCCAGCAGCTTGGCAGGGGCCCTCGCTGAAGCTTTCTTT.

The chain recombines TRBV5-4 with TRBJ2-7; D may be TRBD1 (6 bases). V was trimmed by 2 bases and J by 2 bases, leaving 8 bases between them. Germline V gives CDR1 SGHNT, CDR2 YYREEE (reference sequence). The CDR3 is made up of 13 amino acids. CDR3 sequence reads: CASSLDRPYEQYF. The DNA of the CDR3 is TGTGCCAGCAGCTTAGACAGGCCCTACGAGCAGTACTTC.

This chain joins TRBV6-1 and TRBJ2-1, with D possibly matching TRBD2 (6 bases). Per germline, CDR1 MNHNS and CDR2 SASEGT. The CDR3 is 14 residues long. The V end lost 1 base, the J end lost 7 bases, and 11 bases lay between the germline ends. The CDR3 sequence is CASSEEWGRNEQFF. CDR3 DNA sequence: TGTGCCAGCAGTGAAGAGTGGGGGAGGAATGAGCAGTTCTTC.

This chain links TRBV3-1 (or the pseudogene TRBV3-2) with TRBJ2-1; D perhaps matches TRBD2 (6 bases). CDR1 is LGHDT and CDR2 is YNNKEL in the germline V gene (reference sequence). The CDR3 is made up of 15 amino acids. Trimming took 0 bases from V and 7 from J, leaving 13 bases between them. This CDR3 is CASSQELAPGNEQFF. CDR3 bases: TGTGCCAGCAGCCAAGAACTAGCCCCAGGGAATGAGCAGTTCTTC.

This sequence joins TRBV7-9 and TRBJ1-1, with D possibly TRBD1 on 6 matching bases. Per the germline V gene, CDR1 is SEHNR and CDR2 is FQNEAQ (reference sequence). This CDR3 has 14 amino acids. V lost 3 bases and J lost 1, with 9 bases in between. The CDR3 sequence: CASSFGDKNTEAFF. CDR3 sequence (DNA): TGTGCCAGCAGCTTCGGGGACAAGAACACTGAAGCTTTCTTT. Together with reference TRBV7-9 and TRBJ1-1, the CDR3 gives the full variable domain: DTGVSQNPRHKITKRGQNVTFRCDPISEHNRLYWYRQTLGQGPEFLTYFQNEAQLEKSRLLSDRFSAERPKGSFSTLEIQRTEQGDSAMYLCASSFGDKNTEAFFGQGTRLTVV.

Only a few counts were recorded for this clone. The genes are TRBV9 and TRBJ2-7; D might be TRBD1 (5 bases). Trimming pared 0 bases from V and 3 bases from J, leaving 16 bases between. The germline CDR1 and CDR2 sequences are SGDLS and YYNGEE. This CDR3 has 16 residues. This CDR3 is CASSVGGGQGHYEQYF. As DNA, the CDR3 is TGTGCCAGCAGCGTAGGTGGTGGACAAGGCCACTACGAGCAGTACTTC.

The chain recombines TRBV21-1 with TRBJ1-1; the D call of TRBD1 is as the table states it, not checked on the DNA. TRBV21-1 is classified as a pseudogene. This CDR3 has 13 residues. In DNA form, the CDR3 reads TGTGCCAGAGGGGGCGGCTTGAACACTGAAGCTTTCTTT. This sequence encodes CARGGGLNTEAFF.

The chain recombines TRBV7-9 with TRBJ1-2; D unclear. Trimming pared 5 bases from V and 6 bases from J, leaving 10 bases between. The CDR3 loop spans 12 amino acids. Per the germline V gene, CDR1 is SEHNR and CDR2 is FQNEAQ (reference sequence). CDR3 loop: CASSVRNNGYTF. CDR3 sequence (DNA): TGTGCCAGCAGCGTTAGAAATAATGGCTACACCTTC.

This clone was counted a few times. V usage is TRBV19 and J usage is TRBJ1-2; perhaps TRBD1 as D (5 bases). The CDR3 is 15 amino acids. The germline CDR1 and CDR2 sequences are LNHDA and SQIVND (reference sequence). Trimming pared 3 bases from V and 4 bases from J, leaving 15 bases between. The CDR3 DNA is TGTGCCAGTAGTATCGGACCCTTGGGGGGCTATGGCTACACCTTC. It is translated as CASSIGPLGGYGYTF.

This clone was counted a few times. This rearrangement joins TRBV2 to TRBJ1-2; no clear D gene. The V gene lost 8 bases and the J gene lost 1 base, with 5 bases spanning the gap. The length of the CDR3 is 11 residues. Germline V CDR1 and CDR2: SNHLY, FYNNEI. CDR3 region: CASLINYGYTF. The CDR3 DNA reads as TGTGCCAGCCTAATTAACTATGGCTACACCTTC.

Comment on this clone: The junction departs from the called germline gene at one end, perhaps through a read error. The chain has TRBV7-7 and TRBJ2-2, with 7 bases matching TRBD1. Germline loops: CDR1 SSHAT, CDR2 FNYEAQ (reference sequence). The CDR3 spans 15 residues. CDR3 coding DNA: TGTGCTAGCAGTCCCCAGGGGGCGAACACCGGGGAGCTGTTTTTT. It specifies CASSPQGANTGELFF. Drawing the rest from reference TRBV7-7 and TRBJ2-2, the complete variable domain is GAGVSQSPRYKVTKRGQDVTLRCDPISSHATLYWYQQALGQGPEFLTYFNYEAQPDKSGLPSDRFSAERPEGSISTLTIQRTEQRDSAMYRCASSPQGANTGELFFGEGSRLTVL.

The chain has TRBV27 and TRBJ1-2; D uncertain. Germline loops: CDR1 MNHEY, CDR2 SMNVEV (reference sequence). The CDR3 runs to 12 residues. Trimming left V 5 bases short and J 6 bases short, with 10 bases between. The CDR3 coding sequence is TGTGCCAGCAGTAATAGTAGAAATGGCTACACCTTC. It translates to CASSNSRNGYTF.

A single count supports this clone. This chain links TRBV7-6 with TRBJ1-1, with unresolved D. This CDR3 is built from 17 residues. V dropped 5 bases and J dropped 1 base, with 20 bases sitting between them. Per germline, CDR1 SGHVS and CDR2 FNYEAQ. CDR3 in DNA: TGTGCCAGCAGCCCCCCTCTGCACAGTTTATCGAACACTGAAGCTTTCTTT. Its protein product is CASSPPLHSLSNTEAFF.

Here the CDR3 reads CASSLPGRYGYTF. The CDR3 DNA sequence: TGTGCCAGCAGCTTGCCAGGTAGATATGGCTACACCTTC. The gene calls are TRBV5-6 and TRBJ1-2; D is uncertain. The CDR3 spans 13 residues. Germline CDR1 SGHDT, CDR2 YYEEEE. V lost 1 base to trimming and J lost 5 bases, with 9 bases between them.

This clone was recorded only once. The rearrangement joins TRBV15 to TRBJ1-2; 8 nucleotides agree with TRBD1. This CDR3 is built from 15 residues. The germline CDR1 and CDR2 sequences are LNHNV and YYDKDF (reference sequence). With 4 bases clipped from V and 4 bases from J, the junction kept 8 bases outside the gene matches. In DNA form, the CDR3 reads TGTGCCACCAGCATTAGACAGGGGTCAGGCTATGGCTACACCTTC. This sequence encodes CATSIRQGSGYGYTF. Together with reference TRBV15 and TRBJ1-2, the CDR3 gives the full variable domain: DAMVIQNPRYQVTQFGKPVTLSCSQTLNHNVMYWYQQKSSQAPKLLFHYYDKDFNNEADTPDNFQSRRPNTSFCFLDIRSPGLGDTAMYLCATSIRQGSGYGYTFGSGTRLTVV.

This clone was seen only a few times. The DNA for the CDR3 is TGCGCCAGCAGCTCGGGGTCCGTCGGTACCACAGATACGCAGTATTTT. It codes for CASSSGSVGTTDTQYF. The rearrangement uses TRBV5-1 and TRBJ2-3, with D tentatively TRBD2 (5 bases). The V end was cut by 3 bases, the J end by 2 bases, with 16 bases between. The germline gives CDR1 SGHRS, CDR2 YFSETQ. The CDR3 extends over 16 amino acids.

The chain carries TRBV6-5 and TRBJ1-1; 7 bases align to TRBD1. After removal of 0 bases from V and 4 bases from J, the junction contained 8 bases not matched to a gene. This CDR3 contains 16 residues. Germline CDR1 reads MNHEY; CDR2 reads SVGAGI. The CDR3 sequence is CASSYSLGGRTTEAFF. The CDR3 DNA follows: TGTGCCAGCAGTTACTCCCTAGGGGGCCGGACCACTGAAGCTTTCTTT.

V gene TRBV19 combines with J gene TRBJ1-1; 7 bases map to TRBD1. The V gene's germline CDR1 is LNHDA and CDR2 SQIVND (reference sequence). The CDR3 is 14 residues long. Trimming removed 5 bases from V and 5 bases from J; junction bases left unmatched: 8. Here the CDR3 DNA reads TGTGCCAGTAGTCCACAGACAGGGATGACTGAAGCTTTCTTT. Amino acid sequence: CASSPQTGMTEAFF.

This clone showed up just once. The chain's CDR3 is CASSQISGGGGNTIYF. The CDR3 DNA reads TGTGCCAGCAGCCAGATATCAGGGGGCGGTGGAAACACCATATATTTT. This chain links TRBV3-1 (or the pseudogene TRBV3-2) with TRBJ1-3; 8 nucleotides match TRBD1. The CDR3 has 16 amino acids. The trim removed 3 bases at V and 3 bases at J, leaving 7 bases unmatched. The germline CDR1 and CDR2 sequences are LGHDT and YNNKEL (reference sequence).

This clone appeared a single time. J is TRBJ2-4 and V is TRBV6-6; possibly TRBD2 for D (5 bases). The CDR3 consists of 15 residues. Trimming stripped 0 bases from V and 7 bases from J, with 13 bases between. CDR1 and CDR2 from the germline V gene are MNHNY and SVGAGI (reference sequence). The chain's CDR3 is CASSYSERVGNIQYF. CDR3 coding DNA: TGTGCCAGCAGTTACTCGGAGAGGGTTGGGAACATTCAGTACTTC.

The chain recombines TRBV5-1 with TRBJ1-2; D might be TRBD1 (5 bases). CDR3 length: 15 residues. The germline V and J ends were trimmed by 2 bases and 8 bases, with 19 bases remaining between them. Germline values: CDR1 SGHRS, CDR2 YFSETQ. Here the CDR3 reads CASSLEWQGATGYTF. CDR3 sequence (DNA): TGCGCCAGCAGCTTAGAATGGCAAGGGGCGACAGGCTACACCTTC.

V and J are TRBV5-6 and TRBJ2-5; 7 bases align to TRBD1. CDR1 SGHDT and CDR2 YYEEEE come from the germline V gene. The CDR3 is made up of 13 amino acids. V was clipped by 4 bases and J by 2 bases; unmatched bases: 2. The CDR3 reads CASSPGQQETQYF. In DNA, the CDR3 is TGTGCCAGCAGCCCGGGACAGCAAGAGACCCAGTACTTC.

The chain couples TRBV28 to TRBJ2-5, with D possibly matching TRBD1 (5 bases). The CDR3 totals 11 residues. CDR1 and CDR2 (germline): MDHEN, SYDVKM. With 8 bases removed from V and 3 bases from J, the gap between germline ends came to 7 bases. As DNA, the CDR3 is TGTGCCAGCTTGACAGAAGAGACCCAGTACTTC. As protein: CASLTEETQYF.

This clone has just a few counts. CDR3 sequence (DNA): TGTGCCATCAGGGCCGGGACAGGGTCCTACGAGCAGTACTTC. Amino acid sequence: CAIRAGTGSYEQYF. The rearrangement joins TRBV10-3 to TRBJ2-7, with 9 bases fitting TRBD1. The CDR3 runs to 14 residues. V lost 6 bases and J lost 1; bases outside the gene matches: 4. Germline assignment: CDR1 ENHRY and CDR2 SYGVKD.

V usage is TRBV19 and J usage is TRBJ1-1, with D possibly TRBD1 on 5 matching bases. Trimming cost V 5 bases and J 2 bases, with 15 bases left between them. Germline assignment: CDR1 LNHDA and CDR2 SQIVND (reference sequence). There are 15 residues in the CDR3. CDR3 loop: CASSPKVGANTEAFF. The CDR3 bases are TGTGCCAGTAGTCCAAAAGTAGGGGCAAACACTGAAGCTTTCTTT.

The chain uses TRBV3-1 (or the pseudogene TRBV3-2) and TRBJ2-1, with 8 bases identical to TRBD2. Germline V gives CDR1 LGHDT, CDR2 YNNKEL (reference sequence). This CDR3 region has 16 residues. The V segment lost 0 bases and the J segment 10 bases; nucleotides outside the gene matches: 11. The CDR3 loop reads CASSQELGSGGGEQFF. CDR3 DNA: TGTGCCAGCAGCCAAGAGCTTGGAAGCGGGGGCGGCGAGCAGTTCTTC.

The sample holds a few counts of this clone. The chain couples TRBV4-1 to TRBJ2-3; D gene uncertain. CDR1 is MGHRA and CDR2 is YSYEKL in the germline V gene. The CDR3 runs 14 residues. V was trimmed by 4 bases and J by 4 bases, leaving 12 bases between them. The DNA of the CDR3 is TGCGCCAGCAGCCTCCGCCCCAGCGCAGATACGCAGTATTTT. Its protein is CASSLRPSADTQYF.